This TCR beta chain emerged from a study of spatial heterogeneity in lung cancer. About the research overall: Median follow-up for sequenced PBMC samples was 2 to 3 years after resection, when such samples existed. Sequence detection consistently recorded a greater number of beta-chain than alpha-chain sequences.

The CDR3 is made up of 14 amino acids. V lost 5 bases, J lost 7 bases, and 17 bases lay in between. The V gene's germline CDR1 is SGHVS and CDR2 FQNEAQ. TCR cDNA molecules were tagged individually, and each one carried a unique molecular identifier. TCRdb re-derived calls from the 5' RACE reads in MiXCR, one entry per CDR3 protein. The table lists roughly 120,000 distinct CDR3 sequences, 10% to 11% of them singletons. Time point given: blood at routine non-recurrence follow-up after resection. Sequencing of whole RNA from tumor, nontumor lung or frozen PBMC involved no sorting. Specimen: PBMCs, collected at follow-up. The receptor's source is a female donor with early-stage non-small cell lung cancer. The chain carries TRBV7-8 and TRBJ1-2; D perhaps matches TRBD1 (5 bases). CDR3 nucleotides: TGTGCCAGCAGCCCCGATCGGTCAGGGCTTGGCTACACCTTC. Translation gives CASSPDRSGLGYTF.